The next 28 T cell receptor beta chains were all read from a single sample in a study of T cell repertoires in cytomegalovirus infection. TCRdb fed the reads into MiXCR, producing one record per CDR3 protein. The table includes a few hundred thousand distinct CDR3 sequences, 25% to 35% detected once. Which antigens these TCRs recognize remains unknown. This sample comprised cultured PBMCs, obtained from culture after CMV antigen stimulation. The receptors were gathered from a human donor in good health (CMV status not recorded). Some clones in this sample may be carry-over from other donors' samples.

This clonotype appeared a few times. The J gene is TRBJ1-4, the V gene TRBV2; 9 positions match TRBD1. The length of the CDR3 is 15 residues. Germline-derived CDR1 and CDR2 are SNHLY and FYNNEI. V shed 6 bases and J 11 bases; nucleotides not matched to a gene: 13. In DNA form, the CDR3 reads TGTGCCAGCAGCCTGGACAGGGGAGAATATGGCAAACTGTTTTTT. It is translated as CASSLDRGEYGKLFF.

This clonotype occurred a few times. The V call is TRBV12-3 or TRBV12-4, the J call TRBJ2-6; 7 bases map to TRBD1. The V gene end was trimmed by 3 bases and the J gene end by 2 bases; junction bases not matched to a gene: 1. The CDR3 covers 15 residues. CDR3 sequence: CASSLTGPGANVLTF. CDR3 DNA: TGTGCCAGCAGTTTGACAGGGCCTGGGGCCAACGTCCTGACTTTC.

V gene TRBV19 combines with J gene TRBJ1-2; D uncertain. The germline gives CDR1 LNHDA, CDR2 SQIVND (reference sequence). V gave up 1 base and J gave up 1 base, with 4 bases separating them. The CDR3 is 13 residues long. The CDR3 reads CASSIGVNYGYTF. The CDR3 nucleotides are TGTGCCAGTAGTATAGGAGTTAACTATGGCTACACCTTC.

In this sample, this clonotype turned up a few times. The V gene is TRBV28, the J gene TRBJ2-3, with no clear D. The CDR3 length is 12 residues. Germline CDR1 reads MDHEN; CDR2 reads SYDVKM. Trimming removed 6 bases at V and 5 bases at J, with 9 bases between. This CDR3 is CASSPRKDTQYF. For the CDR3, the DNA is TGTGCCAGCAGCCCGCGCAAAGATACGCAGTATTTT.

In its sample, this clonotype was seen a few times. The J gene is TRBJ1-2, the V gene TRBV4-2, with 8 bases that match TRBD1. This CDR3 region has 16 residues. The germline CDR1 and CDR2 sequences are LGHNA and YNFKEQ. V gave up 0 bases and J gave up 6 bases; unmatched junction bases: 9. The CDR3 DNA reads TGTGCCAGCAGCCAAGATCGTCAGGGGGCCGGAGATGGCTACACCTTC. It codes for CASSQDRQGAGDGYTF.

This clonotype showed up just a few times. This chain uses TRBV4-1 with TRBJ1-6; D not resolved. V lost 2 bases, J lost 11 bases, and 10 bases lay in between. Germline V gene sequence: CDR1 MGHRA, CDR2 YSYEKL. This CDR3 region has 13 residues. CDR3 loop: CASSQNLRTPLHF. The CDR3 nucleotides are TGCGCCAGCAGCCAAAACCTTAGGACACCCCTCCACTTT.

There are a few counts of this clonotype. The chain has TRBV6-5 and TRBJ1-2; no definite D call. This CDR3 comprises 13 residues. Trimming removed 0 bases from V and 4 bases from J, with 6 bases in between. CDR1 is MNHEY and CDR2 is SVGAGI in the germline V gene. The CDR3 region is CASSYSALYGYTF. In nucleotides, the CDR3 is TGTGCCAGCAGTTACTCGGCCCTCTATGGCTACACCTTC.

The V and J genes are TRBV12-3 or TRBV12-4 and TRBJ1-1, with D hard to call. There are 16 residues in the CDR3. Trimming left V 5 bases short and J 0 bases short, with 16 bases between. The CDR3 region is CASSPASGRMNTEAFF. The CDR3 nucleotides read TGTGCCAGCAGTCCCGCCTCAGGTAGGATGAACACTGAAGCTTTCTTT.

This chain links TRBV6-5 with TRBJ2-3; a weak D match, TRBD1 (6 bases). Germline CDR1 and CDR2: MNHEY and SVGAGI. CDR3 size: 15 residues. Between the trimmed V and J ends, which lost 5 bases and 4 bases, there was a span of 16 bases. The CDR3 sequence: CASSPTGPGADTQYF. CDR3 in DNA: TGTGCCAGCAGTCCCACGGGACCAGGGGCAGATACGCAGTATTTT.

V is TRBV11-2 and J is TRBJ1-2, with a weak D call TRBD1 (5 bases). Germline-derived CDR1 and CDR2 are SGHAT and FQNNGV. The CDR3 totals 14 residues. Trimming pared 2 bases from V and 4 bases from J, leaving 11 bases between. This CDR3 reads CASSLPGTVYGYTF. The CDR3 DNA sequence: TGTGCCAGCAGCTTACCCGGGACGGTCTATGGCTACACCTTC.

The V gene is TRBV6-1, the J gene TRBJ2-1, with 7 positions matching TRBD2. The V segment lost 6 bases and the J segment 3 bases; nucleotides outside the gene matches: 8. Germline V gene sequence: CDR1 MNHNS, CDR2 SASEGT. The CDR3 is 15 amino acids. CDR3 in amino acids: CASSPRGGFYNEQFF. DNA of the CDR3: TGTGCCAGCAGCCCCCGCGGGGGATTCTACAATGAGCAGTTCTTC.

Many counts were recorded for this clonotype. The gene calls are TRBV10-2 and TRBJ1-5, with D maybe TRBD1 (5 bases). CDR1 and CDR2 from the germline V gene are WSHSY and SAAADI. This CDR3 contains 13 residues. V was cut by 5 bases and J by 6 bases, with 11 bases left in between. Written as DNA, the CDR3 is TGCGCCAGCAGTACGGGGCTTGCTCAGCCCCAGCATTTT. This translates into CASSTGLAQPQHF.

The chain uses TRBV19 and TRBJ1-2; D unclear. Germline V CDR1 and CDR2: LNHDA, SQIVND (reference sequence). The CDR3 is made up of 12 amino acids. V was cut by 1 base and J by 4 bases, with 4 bases left in between. DNA for the CDR3: TGTGCCAGTAGTATAGCCTTCTATGGCTACACCTTC. Its protein product is CASSIAFYGYTF.

V and J are TRBV10-2 and TRBJ2-6; D gene unclear. Germline CDR1 and CDR2: WSHSY and SAAADI. The V end was cut by 6 bases, the J end by 0 bases, with 6 bases between. The CDR3 contains 14 residues. The CDR3 region is CASSSASGANVLTF. The CDR3 bases are TGCGCCAGCAGCTCAGCCTCTGGGGCCAACGTCCTGACTTTC.

This clonotype has a handful of counts. The J gene is TRBJ1-4, the V gene TRBV7-6; TRBD1 agrees at 9 bases. With V trimmed by 5 bases and J by 5 bases, 9 bases remained unmatched. The germline CDR1 and CDR2 sequences are SGHVS and FNYEAQ. CDR3 length: 16 amino acids. The CDR3 spells CASSRTDRGANEKLFF. The DNA of the CDR3 is TGTGCCAGCAGCCGTACGGACAGGGGAGCAAATGAAAAACTGTTTTTT.

The CDR3 DNA is TGCAGCGTTGAGAAGAATCCCTACAATGAGCAGTTCTTC. It translates to CSVEKNPYNEQFF. The chain recombines TRBV29-1 with TRBJ2-1; D gene uncertain. The V end was cut by 3 bases, the J end by 2 bases, with 8 bases between. Looked up from germline, CDR1 is SQVTM and CDR2 is ANQGSEA. CDR3 length: 13 amino acids.

This clonotype was seen many times. The rearrangement links TRBV7-8 to TRBJ1-1; weak D call: TRBD1 (5 bases). The germline gives CDR1 SGHVS, CDR2 FQNEAQ. V was cut by 3 bases and J by 4 bases, with 12 bases left in between. The CDR3 runs 14 residues. This chain's CDR3 is CASSFRGGSTEAFF. Here the CDR3 DNA reads TGTGCCAGCAGCTTTAGGGGCGGAAGCACTGAAGCTTTCTTT.

This clonotype was seen a few times. The rearrangement uses TRBV4-1 and TRBJ2-1; D is unclear. Germline lookup yields CDR1 MGHRA and CDR2 YSYEKL. Trimming took off 1 base at V and 9 bases at J, with 16 bases between the two ends. The CDR3 extends over 15 amino acids. Here the CDR3 DNA reads TGCGCCAGCAGCCAAGTAAGGGATGAGAAGGGTGAGCAGTTCTTC. Its translation: CASSQVRDEKGEQFF.

The sample holds many counts of this clonotype. The chain uses TRBV7-2 and TRBJ1-4, with 7 bases aligning to TRBD1. CDR1 is SGHTA and CDR2 is FQGNSA in the germline V gene. V was clipped by 7 bases and J by 6 bases; unmatched bases: 8. The CDR3 has 14 amino acids. CDR3 residues: CASTPGQYHEKLFF. CDR3 DNA: TGTGCCAGCACCCCGGGACAGTACCATGAAAAACTGTTTTTT. The full variable domain, completed using reference TRBV7-2 and TRBJ1-4, is GAGVSQSPSNKVTEKGKDVELRCDPISGHTALYWYRQSLGQGLEFLIYFQGNSAPDKSGLPSDRFSAERTGGSVSTLTIQRTQQEDSAVYLCASTPGQYHEKLFFGSGTQLSVL.

The genes are TRBV11-2 and TRBJ1-4; possible D gene TRBD1, 5 bases. V dropped 5 bases and J dropped 4 bases, with 14 bases sitting between them. The CDR3 is 15 amino acids. The germline CDR1 and CDR2 sequences are SGHAT and FQNNGV. This chain's CDR3 is CASSPEGRDNEKLFF. CDR3 DNA: TGTGCCAGCAGCCCCGAGGGACGGGATAATGAAAAACTGTTTTTT.

This clonotype was recorded a few times. The chain is built from TRBV12-5 and TRBJ2-1; D is possibly TRBD1 or TRBD2 (5 bases each). CDR1 is LGHNT, CDR2 FRNRAP, per germline. The ends were cut back, 3 bases at V and 6 bases at J, with 9 bases in the middle. This CDR3 is 13 amino acids long. CDR3 DNA sequence: TGTGCTAGTGGTTTTCGGGGCTTCAATGAGCAGTTCTTC. This encodes CASGFRGFNEQFF.

The chain employs TRBV12-3 or TRBV12-4 and TRBJ2-7; D unresolved. The CDR3 consists of 14 residues. Trimming took 8 bases from V and 4 from J, leaving 18 bases between them. Here the CDR3 DNA reads TGTGCCAGCCCATGCCTGGACCGTGTTTACGAGCAGTACTTC. This gives the protein CASPCLDRVYEQYF.

Many counts were recorded for this clonotype. J is TRBJ1-2 and V is TRBV28; a possible D gene is TRBD1 (5 bases). V was trimmed by 6 bases and J by 6 bases, leaving 17 bases between them. The germline V gene has CDR1 MDHEN and CDR2 SYDVKM. CDR3 size: 14 residues. CDR3 amino acids: CASRQGGRVNGYTF. CDR3 coding DNA: TGTGCCAGCAGGCAGGGAGGACGGGTGAATGGCTACACCTTC.

V usage is TRBV18 and J usage is TRBJ2-7, with D tentatively TRBD1 (5 bases). The V end was cut by 5 bases, the J end by 5 bases, with 16 bases between. The germline CDR1 and CDR2 sequences are KGHSH and LQKENI. CDR3 length equals 14 residues. The CDR3 loop is CASSWTPVVHEQYF. The CDR3 bases are TGTGCCAGCTCATGGACACCCGTGGTACACGAGCAGTACTTC.

This clonotype was recorded once. The V and J genes are TRBV5-1 and TRBJ2-1, with 8 bases aligning to TRBD2. After removal of 2 bases from V and 7 bases from J, the junction contained 8 bases not matched to a gene. There are 15 residues in the CDR3. Germline CDR1 and CDR2: SGHRS and YFSETQ. CDR3 in DNA: TGCGCCAGCAGCTTTGGGACGGGGGGGCGAAATGAGCAGTTCTTC. Its protein product is CASSFGTGGRNEQFF.

At least ten counts were recorded for this clonotype. This chain's CDR3 is CASSLDVLGYTDTQYF. The DNA of the CDR3 is TGTGCCAGCAGCTTAGACGTACTAGGCTACACAGATACGCAGTATTTT. The chain employs TRBV7-8 and TRBJ2-3; possibly TRBD2 for D (5 bases). Trimming cost V 1 base and J 2 bases, with 13 bases left between them. The CDR3 runs 16 residues. CDR1 SGHVS and CDR2 FQNEAQ come from the germline V gene.

This clonotype was found a few times. J is TRBJ1-5 and V is TRBV6-1; a weak D match, TRBD1 (6 bases). The length of the CDR3 is 14 residues. The ends were cut back, 5 bases at V and 6 bases at J, with 14 bases in the middle. Germline values: CDR1 MNHNS, CDR2 SASEGT. CDR3 DNA: TGTGCCAGCAGTCAGGGGCCTCTAGGTCAGCCCCAGCATTTT. Translation gives CASSQGPLGQPQHF.

As regards this clonotype: An end of the junction does not agree with germline; a read error may underlie this. The chain joins TRBV29-1 to TRBJ2-5; D is perhaps TRBD1 (6 bases). Per the germline V gene, CDR1 is SQVTM and CDR2 is ANQGSEA. The CDR3 length is 13 residues. DNA of the CDR3: TGCAGCGTCGAAGGGCAGGGGATCGAGACCCAGTACTTC. Protein sequence: CSVEGQGIETQYF.